A single sample gave rise to the 15 T cell receptor beta chains below, sequenced in a study of regulatory T cells in long-lasting Graves disease. Time point of the sample: newly diagnosed GD, antithyroid drugs for less than 3 months. Making the TCR library involved RNA that had been extracted from PBMCs. The authors built TCR beta libraries using iRepertoire HTBI primers and Arm-PCR of CDR3 regions. TCRdb independently ran MiXCR on the multiplex PCR reads; one entry per CDR3 protein. This sample has some 490,000 distinct CDR3 sequences, with 12% found just once. These data also featured in a second study, about T cells in Graves' hyperthyroidism and ophthalmopathy.

This sample comprised peripheral blood mononuclear cells (PBMCs), obtained at new diagnosis, from a patient treated with antithyroid drugs. These receptor sequences come from a woman aged 25 to 39 with Graves disease.

With respect to this clonotype: A read error is likely here: a far larger clone is one base away. The chain is built from TRBV7-8 and TRBJ2-7; D gene unclear. The germline V and J ends were trimmed by 6 bases and 2 bases, with 11 bases remaining between them. This CDR3 is 13 amino acids long. Germline V gives CDR1 SGHVS, CDR2 FQNEAQ. The DNA of the CDR3 is TGTGCCAGCAGTGAAGGACGGGCCTACGAGCAGTACTTC. It translates to CASSEGRAYEQYF.

This clonotype appeared many times. The chain links TRBV7-9 to TRBJ2-1; TRBD2 agrees at 8 bases. The germline V gene has CDR1 SEHNR and CDR2 FQNEAQ (reference sequence). CDR3 size: 16 residues. The V and J ends lost 5 bases and 5 bases, in that order; junction bases with no gene match: 11. This CDR3 is CASSKGLAGVDNEQFF. The CDR3 DNA is TGTGCCAGCAGCAAGGGCCTAGCGGGCGTCGACAATGAGCAGTTCTTC.

This clonotype was counted a few times. The chain links TRBV20-1 to TRBJ1-5; possibly TRBD1 for D (5 bases). Between the trimmed V and J ends, which lost 4 bases and 3 bases, there was a span of 16 bases. CDR3 length: 15 residues. Germline assignment: CDR1 DFQATT and CDR2 SNEGSKA (reference sequence). The CDR3 sequence is CSAKAGTRNNQPQHF. CDR3 nucleotide sequence: TGCAGTGCTAAGGCCGGGACGAGGAACAATCAGCCCCAGCATTTT.

This clonotype was counted a few times. The chain has TRBV7-3 and TRBJ2-3; TRBD2 matches at 7 bases. CDR1 SGHTA and CDR2 FQGTGA come from the germline V gene. This CDR3 contains 15 residues. V was pared by 0 bases and J by 5 bases, with 5 bases of the junction left unmatched. This chain's CDR3 is CASSLTALAEDTQYF. The CDR3 nucleotides are TGTGCCAGCAGCTTAACAGCCCTAGCGGAAGATACGCAGTATTTT.

This clonotype was seen more than once but under ten times. The rearrangement joins TRBV20-1 to TRBJ1-5, with D possibly matching TRBD1 (5 bases). V was clipped by 0 bases and J by 0 bases, with 15 bases between them. Germline-derived CDR1 and CDR2 are DFQATT and SNEGSKA (reference sequence). This CDR3 is built from 17 residues. DNA of the CDR3: TGCAGTGCTAGAGACCTTTTGAGGGGACCTAGCAATCAGCCCCAGCATTTT. Its translation: CSARDLLRGPSNQPQHF.

The J gene is TRBJ2-7, the V gene TRBV19; possibly TRBD2 for D (5 bases). Germline CDR1 and CDR2: LNHDA and SQIVND (reference sequence). The CDR3 sequence is 13 residues long. Trimming cost V 5 bases and J 5 bases, with 13 bases left between them. CDR3 DNA sequence: TGTGCCAGTAGTGTCTTCGCTAGCCACGAGCAGTACTTC. This sequence encodes CASSVFASHEQYF.

V gene TRBV2 combines with J gene TRBJ1-5; D might be TRBD1 (6 bases). The CDR3 has 16 residues. The V end was cut by 3 bases, the J end by 4 bases, with 16 bases between. Looked up from germline, CDR1 is SNHLY and CDR2 is FYNNEI. The CDR3 nucleotides read TGTGCCAGCAGTGAGAGGGGGGCGGGGTGGAATCAGCCCCAGCATTTT. Translation gives CASSERGAGWNQPQHF. The variable domain in full, with the rest retrieved from reference TRBV2 and TRBJ1-5, is EPEVTQTPSHQVTQMGQEVILRCVPISNHLYFYWYRQILGQKVEFLVSFYNNEISEKSEIFDDQFSVERPDGSNFTLKIRSTKLEDSAMYFCASSERGAGWNQPQHFGDGTRLSIL.

This clonotype was seen only a few times. V gene TRBV28 combines with J gene TRBJ2-7; TRBD2 might be the D (6 bases). Trimming removed 2 bases at V and 8 bases at J, with 7 bases between. Germline assignment: CDR1 MDHEN and CDR2 SYDVKM. The CDR3 consists of 11 residues. CDR3 nucleotide sequence: TGTGCCAGCAGTTTAGGACTACAGCAGTACTTC. Translated, it gives CASSLGLQQYF.

This clonotype was counted at least ten times. This chain connects TRBV5-1 to TRBJ2-6; the match to TRBD2 covers 8 bases. Germline values: CDR1 SGHRS, CDR2 YFSETQ. V shed 2 bases and J 2 bases; nucleotides not matched to a gene: 3. The CDR3 totals 16 residues. The CDR3 DNA is TGCGCCAGCAGCTTCGGGGGGGGGACTGGGGCCAACGTCCTGACTTTC. Encoded protein: CASSFGGGTGANVLTF. Full variable domain (remainder filled in from reference TRBV5-1 and TRBJ2-6): KAGVTQTPRYLIKTRGQQVTLSCSPISGHRSVSWYQQTPGQGLQFLFEYFSETQRNKGNFPGRFSGRQFSNSRSEMNVSTLELGDSALYLCASSFGGGTGANVLTFGAGSRLTVL.

This clonotype showed up just once. An end of the junction differs from the germline gene, which may be a read error. V and J are TRBV18 and TRBJ1-1; D might be TRBD1 (6 bases). CDR3 length: 16 amino acids. CDR1 is KGHSH and CDR2 is LQKENI in the germline V gene. CDR3 amino acids: CTSSPRAGALNTEAFF. The CDR3 nucleotides read TGTACCAGCTCACCACGGGCAGGGGCCTTGAACACTGAAGCTTTCTTT.

This clonotype was seen repeatedly, ten times or more. A read error may be the cause here, since a much bigger clone is one base away. This is likely a read error, given that the CDR3 carries no conserved phenylalanine or tryptophan at its end. The chain uses TRBV12-3 or TRBV12-4 and TRBJ1-2; no clear D gene. V lost 2 bases and J lost 4, with 14 bases in between. The CDR3 sequence is 15 residues long. The CDR3 coding sequence is TGTGCCAGCAGTTTATGGGCAGGTAGCGTCTATGGCTACACCTCC. It translates to CASSLWAGSVYGYTS.

With respect to this clonotype: An end of the junction differs from the germline gene, which may be a read error. The CDR3 reads CANSLDMGGPADTQYF. CDR3 DNA sequence: TGTGCCAACAGCTTAGACATGGGAGGGCCAGCCGATACGCAGTATTTT. V and J are TRBV7-8 and TRBJ2-3; 7 bases match TRBD2. The CDR3 has 16 amino acids. Germline values: CDR1 SGHVS, CDR2 FQNEAQ.

This clonotype was counted many times. The J gene is TRBJ2-3, the V gene TRBV5-1, with TRBD2 matching over 8 bases. The CDR3 is 17 residues long. Germline loops: CDR1 SGHRS, CDR2 YFSETQ. After removal of 0 bases from V and 5 bases from J, the junction contained 11 bases not matched to a gene. The CDR3 protein is CASSLGVAGPAGDTQYF. The CDR3 nucleotides read TGCGCCAGCAGCTTGGGGGTAGCGGGACCTGCCGGAGATACGCAGTATTTT. Together with reference TRBV5-1 and TRBJ2-3, the CDR3 gives the full variable domain: KAGVTQTPRYLIKTRGQQVTLSCSPISGHRSVSWYQQTPGQGLQFLFEYFSETQRNKGNFPGRFSGRQFSNSRSEMNVSTLELGDSALYLCASSLGVAGPAGDTQYFGPGTRLTVL.

This clonotype has ten or more counts. The chain is built from TRBV18 and TRBJ1-1; D unclear. Germline V gene data show CDR1 as KGHSH and CDR2 as LQKENI. Trimming removed 2 bases from V and 5 bases from J, with 9 bases in between. CDR3 size: 13 residues. The CDR3 DNA reads as TGTGCCAGCTCACCAGCGGAGGTGACTGAAGCTTTCTTT. Residues: CASSPAEVTEAFF.

The chain has TRBV18 and TRBJ2-1; unclear D gene. V was trimmed by 3 bases and J by 8 bases, leaving 5 bases between them. The CDR3 contains 11 residues. Per germline, CDR1 KGHSH and CDR2 LQKENI. CDR3 amino acids: CASSPDHEQFF. CDR3 DNA sequence: TGTGCCAGCTCACCCGATCATGAGCAGTTCTTC.